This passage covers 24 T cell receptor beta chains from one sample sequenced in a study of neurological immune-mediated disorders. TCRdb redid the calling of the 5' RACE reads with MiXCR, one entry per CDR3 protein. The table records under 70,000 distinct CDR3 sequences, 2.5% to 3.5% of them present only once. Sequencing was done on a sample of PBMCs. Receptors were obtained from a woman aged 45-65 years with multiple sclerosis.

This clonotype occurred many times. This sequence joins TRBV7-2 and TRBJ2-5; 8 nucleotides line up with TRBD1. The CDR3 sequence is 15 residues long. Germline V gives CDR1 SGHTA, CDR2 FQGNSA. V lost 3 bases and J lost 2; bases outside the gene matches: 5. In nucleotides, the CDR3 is TGTGCCAGCAGCTTTCGGACAGGGTATCAAGAGACCCAGTACTTC. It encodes CASSFRTGYQETQYF.

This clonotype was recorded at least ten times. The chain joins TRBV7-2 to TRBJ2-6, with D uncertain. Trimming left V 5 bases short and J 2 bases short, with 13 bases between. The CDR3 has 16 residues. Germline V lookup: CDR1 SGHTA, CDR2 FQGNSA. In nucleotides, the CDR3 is TGTGCCAGCAGCCCACCGTGGGCGGCTGGGGCCAACGTCCTGACTTTC. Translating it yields CASSPPWAAGANVLTF.

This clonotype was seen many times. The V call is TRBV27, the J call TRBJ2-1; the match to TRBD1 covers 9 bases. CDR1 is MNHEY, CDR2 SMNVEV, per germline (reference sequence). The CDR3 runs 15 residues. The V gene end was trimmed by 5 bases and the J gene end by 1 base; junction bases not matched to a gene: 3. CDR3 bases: TGTGCCAGCAGTGACAGGGGGGCATCCTACAATGAGCAGTTCTTC. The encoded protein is CASSDRGASYNEQFF.

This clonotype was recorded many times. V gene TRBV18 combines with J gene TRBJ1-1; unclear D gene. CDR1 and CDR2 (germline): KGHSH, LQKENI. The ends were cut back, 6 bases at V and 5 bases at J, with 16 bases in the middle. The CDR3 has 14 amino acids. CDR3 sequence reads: CASSPGRQTTEAFF. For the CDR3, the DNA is TGTGCCAGCTCCCCTGGGCGGCAAACGACTGAAGCTTTCTTT.

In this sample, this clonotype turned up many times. Written as DNA, the CDR3 is TGCAGTGCTAGAGGGATGCTAGCGAACACCGGGGAGCTGTTTTTT. As protein: CSARGMLANTGELFF. The chain couples TRBV20-1 to TRBJ2-2; D is unclear. Germline loops: CDR1 DFQATT, CDR2 SNEGSKA (reference sequence). Deletions cut 1 base from V and 0 bases from J, with 9 bases between. The CDR3 covers 15 residues.

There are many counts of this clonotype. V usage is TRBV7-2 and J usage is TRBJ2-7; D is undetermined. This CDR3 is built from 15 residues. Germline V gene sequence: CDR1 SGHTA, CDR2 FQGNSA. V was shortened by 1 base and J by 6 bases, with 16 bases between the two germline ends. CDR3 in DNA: TGTGCCAGCAGCTTAGGGGCCCTGGGTTCGGGCGAGCAGTACTTC. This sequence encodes CASSLGALGSGEQYF. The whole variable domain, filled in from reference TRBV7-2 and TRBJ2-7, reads GAGVSQSPSNKVTEKGKDVELRCDPISGHTALYWYRQSLGQGLEFLIYFQGNSAPDKSGLPSDRFSAERTGGSVSTLTIQRTQQEDSAVYLCASSLGALGSGEQYFGPGTRLTVT.

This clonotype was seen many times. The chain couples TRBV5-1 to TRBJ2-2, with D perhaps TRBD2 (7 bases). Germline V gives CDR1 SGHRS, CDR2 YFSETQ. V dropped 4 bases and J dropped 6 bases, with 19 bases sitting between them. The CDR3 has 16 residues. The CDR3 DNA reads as TGCGCCAGCAGCCGGAGGGGGAGGGCTGGAGCCGGGGAGCTGTTTTTT. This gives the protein CASSRRGRAGAGELFF.

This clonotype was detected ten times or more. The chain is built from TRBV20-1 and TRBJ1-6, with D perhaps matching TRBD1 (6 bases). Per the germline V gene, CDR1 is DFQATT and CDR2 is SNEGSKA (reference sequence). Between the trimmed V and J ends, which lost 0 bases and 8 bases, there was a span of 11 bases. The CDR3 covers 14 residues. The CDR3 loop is CSARDIRGYSPLHF. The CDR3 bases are TGCAGTGCTAGAGATATCAGGGGCTATTCACCCCTCCACTTT.

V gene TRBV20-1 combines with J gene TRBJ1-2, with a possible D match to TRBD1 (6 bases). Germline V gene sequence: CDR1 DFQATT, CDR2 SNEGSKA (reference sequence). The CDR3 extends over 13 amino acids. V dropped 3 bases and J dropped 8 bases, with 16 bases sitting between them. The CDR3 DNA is TGCAGTGCTAGTTCTGGGCAGGGGATCGGCTACACCTTC. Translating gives CSASSGQGIGYTF.

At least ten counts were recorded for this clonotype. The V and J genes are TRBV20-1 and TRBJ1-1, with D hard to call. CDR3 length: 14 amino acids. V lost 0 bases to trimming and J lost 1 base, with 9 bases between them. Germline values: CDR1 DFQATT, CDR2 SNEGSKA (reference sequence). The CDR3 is CSAREGPPNTEAFF. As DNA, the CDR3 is TGCAGTGCTAGAGAGGGCCCCCCGAACACTGAAGCTTTCTTT.

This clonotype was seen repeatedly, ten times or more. The CDR3 DNA is TGCGCCAGCAGCACGAGCTCTGGGGCCAACGTCCTGACTTTC. The encoded protein is CASSTSSGANVLTF. The chain employs TRBV5-1 and TRBJ2-6, with unresolved D. V gave up 4 bases and J gave up 0 bases, with 5 bases separating them. Per the germline V gene, CDR1 is SGHRS and CDR2 is YFSETQ. This CDR3 comprises 14 residues.

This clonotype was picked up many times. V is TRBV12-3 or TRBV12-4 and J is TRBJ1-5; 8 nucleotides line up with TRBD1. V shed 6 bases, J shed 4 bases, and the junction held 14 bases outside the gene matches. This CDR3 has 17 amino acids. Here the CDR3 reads CASSRTTGAPGNQPQHF. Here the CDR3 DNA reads TGTGCCAGCAGCCGGACGACAGGGGCCCCGGGTAATCAGCCCCAGCATTTT.

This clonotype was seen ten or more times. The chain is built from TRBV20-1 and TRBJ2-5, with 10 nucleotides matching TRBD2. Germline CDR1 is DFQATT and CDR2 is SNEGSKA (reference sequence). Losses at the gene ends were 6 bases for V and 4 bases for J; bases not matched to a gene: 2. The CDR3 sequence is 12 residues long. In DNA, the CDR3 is TGCAGTGCATTAGCGGGAGGAGAGACCCAGTACTTC. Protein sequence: CSALAGGETQYF.

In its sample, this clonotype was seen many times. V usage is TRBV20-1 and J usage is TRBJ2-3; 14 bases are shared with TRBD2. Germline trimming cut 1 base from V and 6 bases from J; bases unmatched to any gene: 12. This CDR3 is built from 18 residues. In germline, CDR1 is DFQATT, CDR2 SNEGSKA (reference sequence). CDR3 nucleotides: TGCAGTGCTAGAGTAATAGACTTACGGACTAGCGGGAGGGATACGCAGTATTTT. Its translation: CSARVIDLRTSGRDTQYF.

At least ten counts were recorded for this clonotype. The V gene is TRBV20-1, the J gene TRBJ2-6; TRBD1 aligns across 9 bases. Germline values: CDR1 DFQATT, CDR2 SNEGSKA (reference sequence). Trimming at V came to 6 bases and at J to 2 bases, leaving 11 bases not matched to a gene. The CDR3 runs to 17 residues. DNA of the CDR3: TGCAGTGCGAGAATGATCCGGGACAGGGCTGGGGCCAACGTCCTGACTTTC. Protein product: CSARMIRDRAGANVLTF.

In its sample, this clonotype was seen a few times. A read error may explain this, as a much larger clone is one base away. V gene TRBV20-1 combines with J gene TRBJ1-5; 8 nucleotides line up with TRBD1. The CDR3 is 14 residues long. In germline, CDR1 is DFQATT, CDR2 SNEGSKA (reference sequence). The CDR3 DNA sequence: TGCAGCGCTTCCGGGACAGGAGTTTTTTCGGGCCAGAATTTT. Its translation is CSASGTGVFSGQNF.

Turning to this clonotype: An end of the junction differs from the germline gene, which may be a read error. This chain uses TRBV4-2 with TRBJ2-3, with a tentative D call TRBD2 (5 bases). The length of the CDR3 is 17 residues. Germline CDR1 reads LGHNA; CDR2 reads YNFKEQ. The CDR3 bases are TGCGCCAGCAGCCAAGGTTTGGGCGGACTGAGCACAGATACGCAGTATTTT. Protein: CASSQGLGGLSTDTQYF.

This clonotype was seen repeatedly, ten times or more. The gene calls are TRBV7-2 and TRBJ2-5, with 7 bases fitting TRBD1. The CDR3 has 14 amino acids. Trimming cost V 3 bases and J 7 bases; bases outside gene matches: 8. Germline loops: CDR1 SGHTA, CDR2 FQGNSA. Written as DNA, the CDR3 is TGTGCCAGCAGCTTCCGGGACAGTCGGCGGACCCAGTACTTC. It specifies CASSFRDSRRTQYF.

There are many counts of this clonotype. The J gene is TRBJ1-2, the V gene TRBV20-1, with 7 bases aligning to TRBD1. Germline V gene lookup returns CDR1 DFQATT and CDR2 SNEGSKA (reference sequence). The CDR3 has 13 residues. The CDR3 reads CSIAPGQIYGYTF. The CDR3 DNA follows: TGCAGCATTGCCCCGGGACAGATCTATGGCTACACCTTC.

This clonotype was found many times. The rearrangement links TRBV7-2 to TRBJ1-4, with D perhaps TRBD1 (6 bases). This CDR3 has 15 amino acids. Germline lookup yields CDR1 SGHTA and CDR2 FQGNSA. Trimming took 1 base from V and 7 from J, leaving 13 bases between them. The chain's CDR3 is CASSLGAGAGEKLFF. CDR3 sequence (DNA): TGTGCCAGCAGCTTAGGAGCGGGGGCGGGTGAAAAACTGTTTTTT.

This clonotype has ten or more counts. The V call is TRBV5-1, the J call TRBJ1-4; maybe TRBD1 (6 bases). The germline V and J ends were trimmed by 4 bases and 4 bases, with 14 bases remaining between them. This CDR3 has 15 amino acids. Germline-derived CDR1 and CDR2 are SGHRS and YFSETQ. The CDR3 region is CASSGQLGDNEKLFF. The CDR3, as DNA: TGCGCCAGCAGCGGACAGCTCGGAGATAATGAAAAACTGTTTTTT.

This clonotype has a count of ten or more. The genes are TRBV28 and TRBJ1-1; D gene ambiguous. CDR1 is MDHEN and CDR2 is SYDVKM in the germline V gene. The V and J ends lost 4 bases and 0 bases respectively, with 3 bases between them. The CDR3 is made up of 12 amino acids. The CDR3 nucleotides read TGTGCCAGCAGTTCGATGAACACTGAAGCTTTCTTT. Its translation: CASSSMNTEAFF.

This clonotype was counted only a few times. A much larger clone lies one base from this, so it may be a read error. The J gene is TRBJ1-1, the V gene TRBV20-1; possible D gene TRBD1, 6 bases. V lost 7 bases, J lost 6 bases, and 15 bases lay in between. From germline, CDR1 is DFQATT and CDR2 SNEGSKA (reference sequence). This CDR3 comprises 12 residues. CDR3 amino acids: CSDVRKGAEAFF. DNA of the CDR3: TGCAGTGACGTTAGGAAGGGGGCTGAAGCTTTCTTT.

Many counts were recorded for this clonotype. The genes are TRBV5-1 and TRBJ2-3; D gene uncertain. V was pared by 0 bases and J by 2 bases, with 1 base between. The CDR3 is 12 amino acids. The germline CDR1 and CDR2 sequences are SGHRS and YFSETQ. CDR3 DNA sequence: TGCGCCAGCAGCTTGGACACAGATACGCAGTATTTT. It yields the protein CASSLDTDTQYF.